Listed below are T cell receptor beta chains from one sample, sequenced in a study of human T cells and chemical hapten exposure. TCRdb recomputed calls from the RACE reads with MiXCR, one row per CDR3 protein. Seen here are approximately 52,000 distinct CDR3 sequences, roughly 9.6% observed once, and the top ten hold under 2%. The sample was whole blood, taken in connection with sensitization to the hapten diphenylcyclopropenone (DPC). These receptors all come from a woman aged 40 to 50 with alopecia areata. Some clones in this sample may be carry-over from other donors' samples. The conserved cysteine and the conserved F or W are not part of the CDR3 here. A D gene is named only where the DNA matches it firmly.

d_call | v_call | cdr3_aa
- | TRBV12-3/TRBV12-4 | ASSFRGARTQPQH
- | TRBV7-9 | ASSLEFGEKLF
TRBD1 | TRBV6-2/TRBV6-3 | ASSYGTGASGANVLT
- | TRBV5-5 | ASSLGAPTNEKLF
- | TRBV6-1 | ASKPTYGGRSGYT
- | TRBV4-2 | ASSQVGDAYEQY
- | TRBV7-9 | ASSLLQGKAYNEQF
- | TRBV11-2 | ASSPVRGGNYNEQF
TRBD1 | TRBV18 | ASSLPFGQGNIQY
- | TRBV2 | ASSEWWYEQY
- | TRBV7-9 | ASSLETGTEQY
TRBD1 | TRBV6-5 | ASSYRQGAYEQY
- | TRBV14 | ASSQEGGLAYNEQF
- | TRBV11-2 | ASSPGGLSNEQY
- | TRBV11-2 | ASSLSGWSGQMGAYEQY
TRBD1 | TRBV5-5 | ASSQQGAGGRGFYNQPQH
TRBD1 | TRBV28 | ASSNRGRDTGELF
TRBD2 | TRBV7-7 | ASSLGLAGAVETQY
TRBD1 | TRBV7-9 | ASTGGQGSDTQY
- | TRBV28 | ASRGPPGAF
- | TRBV21-1 | ASSPPLGGRTINEQF
- | TRBV7-9 | ASSPQGYTDTQY
- | TRBV20-1 | SARVIRDSNEQF
TRBD1 | TRBV9 | ASSVGGQSSYEQY
- | TRBV4-1 | ASKWNPGAMNEQF
TRBD1 | TRBV5-1 | ASSPMTGGLETQY
- | TRBV2 | ASSAAATISYEQY
- | TRBV20-1 | SARRGASTDTQY
- | TRBV28 | ASSPHMTGNTEAF
TRBD1 | TRBV5-6 | ASSKGQGPPPQH
- | TRBV20-1 | SAYDSINQPQH
- | TRBV6-1 | ASSEFPPGTSSNQPQH
- | TRBV5-4 | ASSPGPGDEQY
- | TRBV19 | ASETGTKQF
TRBD1 | TRBV29-1 | SVEPTGAETQY
- | TRBV30 | AWIPEDAINSYNEQF
- | TRBV29-1 | SAGVGGETQY
TRBD1 | TRBV27 | ASSLDNRGGYT
TRBD1 | TRBV6-5 | ASRSQGAGNQPQH
- | TRBV4-3 | ASSQEGRLNEKLF
- | TRBV6-5 | ASSYWDSKDTQY
TRBD1 | TRBV5-1 | ASSLQGQGTEAF
TRBD1 | TRBV20-1 | SATDRELSGANVLT
- | TRBV7-9 | ASLTRQGDTGGESYNEQF
- | TRBV13 | ASSFETQETQY
- | TRBV28 | ASSSRTANQETQY
- | TRBV29-1 | SGQGYTEAF
- | TRBV12-3/TRBV12-4 | ASSHTGLDGITQY
TRBD2 | TRBV20-1 | SAAGSGSLGVAKNIQY
- | TRBV24-1 | ATSGWERADTQY
- | TRBV4-3 | ASSQGLSNQPQH